These 30 T cell receptor beta chains were all obtained from the same sample, sequenced in a study of T cells expressing NK-cell markers. TCRdb re-called the 5' RACE reads and gives one entry per CDR3 protein, without DNA. The specimen's table records around 470,000 distinct CDR3 sequences. Sequenced sample: blood T cells: a sorted CD56 or NKG2C T cell subset, CD4+ or CD8+ T cells, or bulk PBMC T cells (not recorded which). The receptors were sampled from a woman between 45 and 65 years old in good health.

V is TRBV5-1 and J is TRBJ2-3. Germline CDR1 SGHRS, CDR2 YFSETQ. CDR3 length: 14 residues. The CDR3 spells CASTVQSSTDTQYF.

The chain joins TRBV29-1 to TRBJ2-1. In germline, CDR1 is SQVTM, CDR2 ANQGSEA. This CDR3 comprises 11 residues. CDR3 amino acids: CSISVRDEQFF.

V usage is TRBV20-1 and J usage is TRBJ2-1; as DNA is missing, the TRBD1 call by TCRdb cannot be tested. The CDR3 contains 12 residues. Germline V gene sequence: CDR1 DFQATT, CDR2 SNEGSKA (reference sequence). The CDR3 sequence is CSAGPDYTEQFF.

This sequence joins TRBV27 and TRBJ2-1; TCRdb calls TRBD2, which cannot be checked without DNA. This CDR3 region has 15 residues. Germline V gene sequence: CDR1 MNHEY, CDR2 SMNVEV (reference sequence). CDR3 in amino acids: CALGGGPFYYNEQFF.

The chain joins TRBV5-1 to TRBJ2-5. This CDR3 is built from 13 residues. Germline lookup yields CDR1 SGHRS and CDR2 YFSETQ. The CDR3 loop reads CASRRLSEETQYF.

J is TRBJ2-1 and V is TRBV5-1; TCRdb proposes TRBD1, but this gene call is untestable without DNA. This CDR3 contains 12 residues. Germline V gene lookup returns CDR1 SGHRS and CDR2 YFSETQ. CDR3 sequence: CASKEGANEQFF.

This chain links TRBV5-1 with TRBJ1-2; TCRdb designates TRBD1, a call that cannot be tested without DNA. The CDR3 has 18 residues. The V gene's germline CDR1 is SGHRS and CDR2 YFSETQ. The CDR3 here is CASSLNFGQIVGNYGYTF.

The J gene is TRBJ1-1, the V gene TRBV10-3. CDR3 length: 13 residues. Germline V gene sequence: CDR1 ENHRY, CDR2 SYGVKD. The CDR3 sequence is CAISRDGRDEAFF.

The rearrangement links TRBV15 to TRBJ2-1; TCRdb reports TRBD2, a call that lacks DNA to check it against. Per germline, CDR1 LNHNV and CDR2 YYDKDF (reference sequence). CDR3 length equals 19 residues. CDR3: CATSRDGIISGPTYNEQFF. Full variable domain (rest looked up from reference TRBV15 and TRBJ2-1): DAMVIQNPRYQVTQFGKPVTLSCSQTLNHNVMYWYQQKSSQAPKLLFHYYDKDFNNEADTPDNFQSRRPNTSFCFLDIRSPGLGDTAMYLCATSRDGIISGPTYNEQFFGPGTRLTVL.

This chain links TRBV20-1 with TRBJ2-1; TCRdb indicates TRBD2, and absent DNA this call remains unverified. This CDR3 spans 13 amino acids. From germline, CDR1 is DFQATT and CDR2 SNEGSKA (reference sequence). The chain's CDR3 is CSSSGSFANEQFF.

CDR3 region: CASSPLPPRSLTDTQYF. This chain uses TRBV18 with TRBJ2-3; the TCRdb call, TRBD2, lacks DNA for checking. CDR1 KGHSH and CDR2 LQKENI come from the germline V gene. The CDR3 has 17 amino acids.

V gene TRBV5-1 combines with J gene TRBJ2-5; no DNA is available, so the TRBD2 call from TCRdb remains unchecked. CDR3 size: 20 residues. The germline gives CDR1 SGHRS, CDR2 YFSETQ. The CDR3 loop is CASSVGTLAGWARTQETQYF.

The chain recombines TRBV20-1 with TRBJ1-4; there is no DNA to check the TCRdb D call of TRBD1. The CDR3 contains 17 residues. In germline, CDR1 is DFQATT, CDR2 SNEGSKA (reference sequence). The CDR3 loop is CSARIWAGVGANEKLFF.

The chain combines TRBV21-1 with TRBJ2-1; there is no DNA to check the TCRdb D call of TRBD1. TRBV21-1 is classified as a pseudogene. CDR3 length: 13 amino acids. CDR3 in amino acids: CASSTDRGYLEFF.

The chain combines TRBV5-1 with TRBJ2-1. Looked up from germline, CDR1 is SGHRS and CDR2 is YFSETQ. The CDR3 spans 11 residues. CDR3: CASRGYNEQFF.

This sequence joins TRBV7-2 and TRBJ1-3; TCRdb's assignment of TRBD1 cannot be checked, as there is no DNA. This CDR3 is built from 16 residues. The V gene's germline CDR1 is SGHTA and CDR2 FQGNSA. CDR3 loop: CASSLGPATAGNTIYF.

The chain joins TRBV5-1 to TRBJ1-4. CDR1 is SGHRS and CDR2 is YFSETQ in the germline V gene. This CDR3 has 14 residues. The CDR3 spells CASSPNTGNEKLFF. The variable domain in full, completed from reference TRBV5-1 and TRBJ1-4, reads KAGVTQTPRYLIKTRGQQVTLSCSPISGHRSVSWYQQTPGQGLQFLFEYFSETQRNKGNFPGRFSGRQFSNSRSEMNVSTLELGDSALYLCASSPNTGNEKLFFGSGTQLSVL.

This chain joins TRBV20-1 and TRBJ1-2; the D call from TCRdb, TRBD1, cannot be confirmed without DNA. Germline V gives CDR1 DFQATT, CDR2 SNEGSKA (reference sequence). This CDR3 has 14 residues. CDR3 loop: CSARPIGQGNGYTF.

This chain uses TRBV9 with TRBJ2-1. There are 15 residues in the CDR3. Germline assignment: CDR1 SGDLS and CDR2 YYNGEE. This chain's CDR3 is CASSVARVPYNEQFF. Full variable domain (missing parts from reference TRBV9 and TRBJ2-1): DSGVTQTPKHLITATGQRVTLRCSPRSGDLSVYWYQQSLDQGLQFLIQYYNGEERAKGNILERFSAQQFPDLHSELNLSSLELGDSALYFCASSVARVPYNEQFFGPGTRLTVL.

The V and J genes are TRBV28 and TRBJ2-3; TCRdb indicates TRBD1, and absent DNA this call remains unverified. The V gene's germline CDR1 is MDHEN and CDR2 SYDVKM. CDR3 length: 12 residues. The CDR3 region is CAAGTGTDTQYF.

The chain combines TRBV4-2 with TRBJ2-1; the TRBD1 assignment by TCRdb is unverifiable without DNA. This CDR3 spans 16 amino acids. Germline CDR1 LGHNA, CDR2 YNFKEQ. The CDR3 reads CASSQDGQGWNNEQFF.

The chain links TRBV27 to TRBJ2-1; TCRdb reports TRBD1, a call that lacks DNA to check it against. CDR1 is MNHEY, CDR2 SMNVEV, per germline (reference sequence). This CDR3 is built from 16 residues. CDR3 region: CASRSPVRGIVNEQFF.

This sequence joins TRBV5-1 and TRBJ1-2. The CDR3 runs to 16 residues. Per the germline V gene, CDR1 is SGHRS and CDR2 is YFSETQ. CDR3 sequence: CASSLDLTFRAGGYTF. The whole variable domain, filled in from reference TRBV5-1 and TRBJ1-2, reads KAGVTQTPRYLIKTRGQQVTLSCSPISGHRSVSWYQQTPGQGLQFLFEYFSETQRNKGNFPGRFSGRQFSNSRSEMNVSTLELGDSALYLCASSLDLTFRAGGYTFGSGTRLTVV.

The CDR3 spells CSARLRGGGQPQHF. The chain recombines TRBV20-1 with TRBJ1-5; no DNA is available, so the TRBD1 call from TCRdb remains unchecked. The CDR3 has 14 amino acids. The germline V gene has CDR1 DFQATT and CDR2 SNEGSKA (reference sequence).

The rearrangement uses TRBV30 and TRBJ2-1. The CDR3 runs 16 residues. CDR1 and CDR2 from the germline V gene are GTSNPN and SVGIG (reference sequence). This chain's CDR3 is CAWSVLGQGILHEQFF.

This chain uses TRBV20-1 with TRBJ2-1; checking the TCRdb D call of TRBD1 is not possible without DNA. CDR3 length equals 16 residues. The germline CDR1 and CDR2 sequences are DFQATT and SNEGSKA (reference sequence). CDR3 loop: CSARPLEGEGVDEQFF.

This sequence joins TRBV12-3 or TRBV12-4 and TRBJ2-1; TCRdb lists TRBD2, though no DNA is available to test this call. The CDR3 runs to 17 residues. CDR3 in amino acids: CASSILAGSGAYNEQFF.

The rearrangement joins TRBV11-2 to TRBJ2-5; the TCRdb D gene call, TRBD2, has no DNA to confirm it. The CDR3 length is 16 residues. Germline V lookup: CDR1 SGHAT, CDR2 FQNNGV. The CDR3: CASSLSVLAGGETQYF. Variable domain in full (rest from reference TRBV11-2 and TRBJ2-5): EAGVAQSPRYKIIEKRQSVAFWCNPISGHATLYWYQQILGQGPKLLIQFQNNGVVDDSQLPKDRFSAERLKGVDSTLKIQPAKLEDSAVYLCASSLSVLAGGETQYFGPGTRLLVL.

The rearrangement links TRBV7-6 to TRBJ1-1; there is no DNA to check the TCRdb D call of TRBD1. Germline values: CDR1 SGHVS, CDR2 FNYEAQ. This CDR3 is 14 amino acids long. This CDR3 is CASSPRGGDVTAFF.

The CDR3 reads CASSVTPGLGLADTGELFF. The chain uses TRBV9 and TRBJ2-2; no DNA is available, so the TRBD2 call from TCRdb remains unchecked. Looked up from germline, CDR1 is SGDLS and CDR2 is YYNGEE. The CDR3 consists of 19 residues.